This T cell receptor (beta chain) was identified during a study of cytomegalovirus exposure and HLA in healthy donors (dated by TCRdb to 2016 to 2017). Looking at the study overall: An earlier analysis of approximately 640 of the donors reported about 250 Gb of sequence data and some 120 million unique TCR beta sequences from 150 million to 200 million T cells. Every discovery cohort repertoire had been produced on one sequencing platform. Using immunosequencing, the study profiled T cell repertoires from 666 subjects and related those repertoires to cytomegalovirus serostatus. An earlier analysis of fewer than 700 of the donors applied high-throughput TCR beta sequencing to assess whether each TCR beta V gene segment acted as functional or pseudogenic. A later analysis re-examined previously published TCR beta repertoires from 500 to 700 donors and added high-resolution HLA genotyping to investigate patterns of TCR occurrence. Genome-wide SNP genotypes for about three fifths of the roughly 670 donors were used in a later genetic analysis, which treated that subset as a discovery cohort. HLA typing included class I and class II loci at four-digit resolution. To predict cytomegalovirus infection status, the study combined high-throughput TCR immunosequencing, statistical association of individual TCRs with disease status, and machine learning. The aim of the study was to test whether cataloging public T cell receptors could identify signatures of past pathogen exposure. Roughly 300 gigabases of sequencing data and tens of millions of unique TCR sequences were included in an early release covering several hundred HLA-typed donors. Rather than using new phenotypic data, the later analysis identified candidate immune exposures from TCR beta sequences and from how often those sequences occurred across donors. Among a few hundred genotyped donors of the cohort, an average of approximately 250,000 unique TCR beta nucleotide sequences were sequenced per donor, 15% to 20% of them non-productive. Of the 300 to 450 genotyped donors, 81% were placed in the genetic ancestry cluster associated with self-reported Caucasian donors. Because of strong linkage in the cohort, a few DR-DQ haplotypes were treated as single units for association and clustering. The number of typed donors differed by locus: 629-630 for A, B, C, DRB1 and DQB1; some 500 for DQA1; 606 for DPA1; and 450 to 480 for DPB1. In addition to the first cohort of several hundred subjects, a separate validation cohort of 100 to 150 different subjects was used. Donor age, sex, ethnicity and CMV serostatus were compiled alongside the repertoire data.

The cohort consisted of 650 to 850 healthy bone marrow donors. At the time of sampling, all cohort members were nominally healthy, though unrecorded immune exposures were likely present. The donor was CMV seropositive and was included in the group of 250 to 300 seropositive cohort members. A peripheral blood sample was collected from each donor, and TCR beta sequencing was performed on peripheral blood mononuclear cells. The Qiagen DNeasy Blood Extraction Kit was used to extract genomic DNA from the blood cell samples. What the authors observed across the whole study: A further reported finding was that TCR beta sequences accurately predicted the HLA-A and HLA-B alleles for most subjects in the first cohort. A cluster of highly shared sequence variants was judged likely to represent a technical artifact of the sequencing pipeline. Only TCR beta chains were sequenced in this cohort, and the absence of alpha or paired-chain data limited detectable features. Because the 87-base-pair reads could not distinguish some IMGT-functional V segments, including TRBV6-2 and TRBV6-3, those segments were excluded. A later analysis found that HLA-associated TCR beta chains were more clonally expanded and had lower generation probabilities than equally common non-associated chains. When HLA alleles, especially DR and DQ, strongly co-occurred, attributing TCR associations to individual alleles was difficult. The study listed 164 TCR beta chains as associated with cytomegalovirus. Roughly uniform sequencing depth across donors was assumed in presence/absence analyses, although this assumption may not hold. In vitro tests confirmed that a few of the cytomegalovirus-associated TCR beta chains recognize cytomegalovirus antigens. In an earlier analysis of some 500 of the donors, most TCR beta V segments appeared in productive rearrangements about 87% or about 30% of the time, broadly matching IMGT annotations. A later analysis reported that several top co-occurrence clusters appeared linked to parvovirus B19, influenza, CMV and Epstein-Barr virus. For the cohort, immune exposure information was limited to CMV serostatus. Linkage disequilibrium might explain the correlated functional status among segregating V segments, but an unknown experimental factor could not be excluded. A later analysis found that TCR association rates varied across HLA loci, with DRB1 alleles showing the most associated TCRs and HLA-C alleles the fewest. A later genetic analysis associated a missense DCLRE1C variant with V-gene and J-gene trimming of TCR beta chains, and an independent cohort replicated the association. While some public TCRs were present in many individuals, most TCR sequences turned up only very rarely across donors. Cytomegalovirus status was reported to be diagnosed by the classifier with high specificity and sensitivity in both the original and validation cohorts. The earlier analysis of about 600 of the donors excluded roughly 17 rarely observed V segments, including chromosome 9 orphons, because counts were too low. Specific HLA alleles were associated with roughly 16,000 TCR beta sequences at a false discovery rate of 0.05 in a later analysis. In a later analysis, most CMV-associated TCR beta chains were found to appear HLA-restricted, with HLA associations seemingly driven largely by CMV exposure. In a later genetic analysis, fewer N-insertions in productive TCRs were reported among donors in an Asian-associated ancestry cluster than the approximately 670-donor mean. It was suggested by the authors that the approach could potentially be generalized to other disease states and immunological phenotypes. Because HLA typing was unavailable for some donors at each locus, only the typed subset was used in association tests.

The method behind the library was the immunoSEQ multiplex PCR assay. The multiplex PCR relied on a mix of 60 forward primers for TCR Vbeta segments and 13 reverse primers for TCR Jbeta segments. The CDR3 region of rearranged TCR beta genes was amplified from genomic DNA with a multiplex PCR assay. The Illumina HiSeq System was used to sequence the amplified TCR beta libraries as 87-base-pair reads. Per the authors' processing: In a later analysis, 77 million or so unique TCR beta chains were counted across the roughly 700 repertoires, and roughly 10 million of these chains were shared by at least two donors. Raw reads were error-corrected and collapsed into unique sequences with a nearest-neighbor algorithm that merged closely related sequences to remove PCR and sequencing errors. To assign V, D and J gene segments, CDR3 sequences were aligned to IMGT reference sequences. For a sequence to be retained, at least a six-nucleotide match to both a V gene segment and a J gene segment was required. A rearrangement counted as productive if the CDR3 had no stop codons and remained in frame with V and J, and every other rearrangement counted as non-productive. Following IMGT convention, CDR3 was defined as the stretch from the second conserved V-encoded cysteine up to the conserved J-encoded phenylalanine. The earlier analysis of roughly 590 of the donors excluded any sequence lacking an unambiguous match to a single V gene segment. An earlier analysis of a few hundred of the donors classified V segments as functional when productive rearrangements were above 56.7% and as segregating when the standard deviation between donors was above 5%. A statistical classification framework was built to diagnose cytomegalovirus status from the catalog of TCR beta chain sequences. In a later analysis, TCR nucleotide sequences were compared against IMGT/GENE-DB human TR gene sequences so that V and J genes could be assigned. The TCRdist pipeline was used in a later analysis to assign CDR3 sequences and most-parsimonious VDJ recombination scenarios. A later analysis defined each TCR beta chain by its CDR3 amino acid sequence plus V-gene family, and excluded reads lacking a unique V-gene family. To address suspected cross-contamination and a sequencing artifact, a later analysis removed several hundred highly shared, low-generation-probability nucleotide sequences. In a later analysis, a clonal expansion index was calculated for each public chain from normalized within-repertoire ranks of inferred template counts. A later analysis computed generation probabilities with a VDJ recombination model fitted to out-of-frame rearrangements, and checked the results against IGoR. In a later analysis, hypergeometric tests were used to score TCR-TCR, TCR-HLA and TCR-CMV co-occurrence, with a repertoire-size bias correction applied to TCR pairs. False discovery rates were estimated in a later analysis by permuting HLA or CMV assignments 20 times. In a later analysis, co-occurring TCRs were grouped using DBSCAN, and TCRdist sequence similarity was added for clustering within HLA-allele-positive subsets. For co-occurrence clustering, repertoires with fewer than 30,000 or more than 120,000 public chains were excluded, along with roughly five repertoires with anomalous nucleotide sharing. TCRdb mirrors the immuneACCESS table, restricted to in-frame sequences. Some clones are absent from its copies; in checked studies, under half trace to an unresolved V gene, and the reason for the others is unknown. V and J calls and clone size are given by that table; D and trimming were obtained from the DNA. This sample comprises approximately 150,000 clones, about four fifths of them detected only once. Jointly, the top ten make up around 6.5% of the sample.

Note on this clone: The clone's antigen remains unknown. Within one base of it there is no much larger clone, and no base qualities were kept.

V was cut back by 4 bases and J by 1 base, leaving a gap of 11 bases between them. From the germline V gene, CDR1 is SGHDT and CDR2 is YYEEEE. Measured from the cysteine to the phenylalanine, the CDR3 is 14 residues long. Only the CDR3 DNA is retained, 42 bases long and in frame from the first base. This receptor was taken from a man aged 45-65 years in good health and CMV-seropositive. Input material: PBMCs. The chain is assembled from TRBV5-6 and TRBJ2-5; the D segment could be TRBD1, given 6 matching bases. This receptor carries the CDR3 CASSQGGSQETQYF. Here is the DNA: TGTGCCAGCAGCCAAGGGGGATCCCAAGAGACCCAGTACTTC.